The 27 T cell receptor beta chains presented below share a single source sample, sequenced in a study of T-cell reconstitution after alpha-beta-depleted transplantation in children. Using unique molecular identifiers, the investigators prepared the TCRbeta library. TCRdb analysed the PCR reads with MiXCR anew, one entry per CDR3 protein. This sample carries hundreds of thousands of distinct CDR3 sequences, under 30% of them seen once, and the ten largest clones take about 2.6%. The source was PBMCs, collected before TCRalphabeta/CD19-depleted stem cell transplant. These receptors all come from a girl aged 2 to 10 with Fanconi anemia, due to receive a stem cell transplant.

This rearrangement joins TRBV4-2 to TRBJ2-3; D is possibly TRBD2 (5 bases). Germline V CDR1 and CDR2: LGHNA, YNFKEQ. The ends were cut back, 0 bases at V and 2 bases at J, with 9 bases in the middle. The CDR3 is made up of 15 amino acids. CDR3 sequence: CASSQERGSTDTQYF. CDR3 DNA: TGTGCCAGCAGCCAAGAACGGGGATCCACAGATACGCAGTATTTT.

A note on this clonotype: A junction boundary mismatches the germline segment, possibly from a read error. This chain joins TRBV12-3 or TRBV12-4 and TRBJ2-1; D is perhaps TRBD1 (5 bases). CDR3 length equals 15 residues. The CDR3 region is CASNLVGASHNEQFF. The CDR3 region has the DNA TGTGCCAGCAACCTGGTAGGGGCCTCCCACAATGAGCAGTTCTTC.

This clonotype was detected ten times or more. The gene calls are TRBV12-3 or TRBV12-4 and TRBJ2-6, with 10 positions matching TRBD1. The CDR3 consists of 16 residues. Trimming took 6 bases from V and 0 from J; bases not matched to a gene: 2. CDR3 in amino acids: CASSGQGGSGANVLTF. CDR3 sequence (DNA): TGTGCCAGCAGCGGACAGGGGGGCTCTGGGGCCAACGTCCTGACTTTC.

The CDR3 loop is CASSLRTGISGANVLTF. CDR3 sequence (DNA): TGTGCCAGCAGCTTAAGGACAGGGATCTCTGGGGCCAACGTCCTGACTTTC. The chain employs TRBV7-6 and TRBJ2-6; 8 nucleotides align to TRBD1. The CDR3 has 17 residues. Trimming removed 2 bases from V and 0 bases from J; junction bases left unmatched: 3. Germline V gene sequence: CDR1 SGHVS, CDR2 FNYEAQ.

The table lists this clonotype with many counts. The chain has TRBV20-1 and TRBJ2-1, with D maybe TRBD2 (6 bases). Germline CDR1 reads DFQATT; CDR2 reads SNEGSKA (reference sequence). CDR3 length equals 13 residues. Trimming removed 6 bases from V and 4 bases from J, with 13 bases in between. The CDR3 sequence: CSAPGTPYNEQFF. CDR3 nucleotide sequence: TGCAGTGCCCCCGGGACTCCTTACAATGAGCAGTTCTTC.

This clonotype was found many times. J is TRBJ2-3 and V is TRBV20-1; 7 nucleotides align to TRBD1. The CDR3 has 15 amino acids. Germline CDR1 is DFQATT and CDR2 is SNEGSKA (reference sequence). Trimming at V came to 0 bases and at J to 1 base, leaving 4 bases not matched to a gene. In nucleotides, the CDR3 is TGCAGTGCTAGAGATTACAGGGGTGGCACAGATACGCAGTATTTT. This sequence encodes CSARDYRGGTDTQYF.

This clonotype was seen ten or more times. The chain combines TRBV7-2 with TRBJ2-3, with 11 positions matching TRBD2. CDR3 length: 16 residues. Germline V CDR1 and CDR2: SGHTA, FQGNSA. Germline trimming cut 1 base from V and 5 bases from J; bases unmatched to any gene: 5. Here the CDR3 reads CASSLDSGGARDTQYF. The CDR3 nucleotides read TGTGCCAGCAGCTTAGATAGCGGGGGGGCCAGAGATACGCAGTATTTT.

This chain connects TRBV7-2 to TRBJ2-2, with D unclear. Trimming removed 4 bases from V and 1 base from J, with 13 bases in between. Germline assignment: CDR1 SGHTA and CDR2 FQGNSA. The CDR3 extends over 16 amino acids. The CDR3 region has the DNA TGTGCCAGCAGCTCAAGACCCATGGGGAACACCGGGGAGCTGTTTTTT. Protein: CASSSRPMGNTGELFF.

This clonotype was detected many times. V usage is TRBV6-5 and J usage is TRBJ2-5; 7 bases match TRBD1. Looked up from germline, CDR1 is MNHEY and CDR2 is SVGAGI. The V and J ends lost 2 bases and 2 bases, in that order; junction bases with no gene match: 5. There are 15 residues in the CDR3. The CDR3 reads CASSYLTGRQETQYF. CDR3 coding DNA: TGTGCCAGCAGTTACCTGACAGGGAGACAAGAGACCCAGTACTTC.

The table lists this clonotype with many counts. The V gene is TRBV29-1, the J gene TRBJ2-2, with 11 bases that match TRBD2. V was clipped by 7 bases and J by 0 bases; unmatched bases: 4. The CDR3 totals 15 residues. The germline CDR1 and CDR2 sequences are SQVTM and ANQGSEA. CDR3 in amino acids: CSARLAGTNTGELFF. Here the CDR3 DNA reads TGCAGCGCCCGACTAGCGGGGACGAACACCGGGGAGCTGTTTTTT.

This clonotype turned up a few times. V gene TRBV7-3 combines with J gene TRBJ2-1, with 7 bases that match TRBD1. The CDR3 extends over 13 amino acids. V lost 2 bases, J lost 8 bases, and 3 bases stayed unmatched. Germline V gene data show CDR1 as SGHTA and CDR2 as FQGTGA. CDR3 DNA: TGTGCCAGCAGCTTAGAAGGGGGCGATGAGCAGTTCTTC. Translated: CASSLEGGDEQFF.

This chain uses TRBV7-8 with TRBJ1-2, with D unclear. Trimming left V 4 bases short and J 4 bases short, with 13 bases between. Germline lookup yields CDR1 SGHVS and CDR2 FQNEAQ. The CDR3 loop spans 14 amino acids. CDR3 DNA sequence: TGTGCCAGCAGCTCGGAAGAGTCTCCCTATGGCTACACCTTC. As protein: CASSSEESPYGYTF.

This clonotype was counted only a few times. The V gene is TRBV20-1, the J gene TRBJ2-7, with D perhaps TRBD2 (6 bases). The CDR3 runs 13 residues. Germline V lookup: CDR1 DFQATT, CDR2 SNEGSKA (reference sequence). The ends were cut back, 3 bases at V and 2 bases at J, with 11 bases in the middle. The DNA for the CDR3 is TGCAGTGCTAGGGGAGGCCCAACCTACGAGCAGTACTTC. Its translation: CSARGGPTYEQYF.

The gene calls are TRBV6-2 or TRBV6-3 and TRBJ2-7; D may correspond to TRBD1 or TRBD2 (5 bases each). This CDR3 has 14 residues. Germline V lookup: CDR1 MNHEY, CDR2 SVGEGT. Trimming cost V 4 bases and J 2 bases, with 12 bases left between them. The CDR3 is CASSSRRGAYEQYF. In nucleotides, the CDR3 is TGTGCCAGCAGTTCCCGCCGGGGCGCCTACGAGCAGTACTTC.

This clonotype was detected only a few times. In DNA form, the CDR3 reads TGCAGTGCTAGAGAATTGGCGTACCAAGAGACCCAGTACTTC. This codes for CSARELAYQETQYF. This chain joins TRBV20-1 and TRBJ2-5; no firm D call. CDR1 and CDR2 from the germline V gene are DFQATT and SNEGSKA (reference sequence). The V end lost 0 bases, the J end lost 0 bases, and 8 bases lay between the germline ends. The CDR3 is 14 residues long.

The chain combines TRBV6-2 or TRBV6-3 with TRBJ2-5, with D hard to call. Trimming left V 6 bases short and J 7 bases short, with 12 bases between. CDR1 is MNHEY and CDR2 is SVGEGT in the germline V gene. The CDR3 runs 12 residues. The CDR3: CASSVHGRTQYF. The CDR3 DNA sequence: TGTGCCAGCAGCGTACACGGTCGGACCCAGTACTTC.

The chain couples TRBV28 to TRBJ2-6; the match to TRBD1 covers 8 bases. CDR3 size: 18 residues. V was clipped by 5 bases and J by 0 bases; unmatched bases: 9. Germline V gene lookup returns CDR1 MDHEN and CDR2 SYDVKM. The CDR3 region has the DNA TGTGCCAGCAGTCCGCCCGGGACAGGACACTCTGGGGCCAACGTCCTGACTTTC. This gives the protein CASSPPGTGHSGANVLTF.

This clonotype was observed many times. This sequence joins TRBV20-1 and TRBJ2-3; D is uncertain. Per germline, CDR1 DFQATT and CDR2 SNEGSKA (reference sequence). V was trimmed by 2 bases and J by 11 bases, leaving 11 bases between them. The CDR3 length is 11 residues. The CDR3 region has the DNA TGCAGTGCTAGAAGTCTCATTGGGCAGTATTTT. It yields the protein CSARSLIGQYF.

This chain links TRBV5-1 with TRBJ2-7, with a possible D match to TRBD2 (6 bases). The CDR3 runs to 13 residues. V gave up 3 bases and J gave up 3 bases, with 10 bases separating them. Germline lookup yields CDR1 SGHRS and CDR2 YFSETQ. CDR3 DNA: TGCGCCAGCAGCTCCCCGGGGGACTACGAGCAGTACTTC. Encoded protein: CASSSPGDYEQYF. Variable domain in full (rest from reference TRBV5-1 and TRBJ2-7): KAGVTQTPRYLIKTRGQQVTLSCSPISGHRSVSWYQQTPGQGLQFLFEYFSETQRNKGNFPGRFSGRQFSNSRSEMNVSTLELGDSALYLCASSSPGDYEQYFGPGTRLTVT.

This clonotype came up a few times. CDR3 coding DNA: TGCAGTAGAATAACTAGCGGGAGGGAGACCCAGTACTTC. Its translation is CSRITSGRETQYF. The J gene is TRBJ2-5, the V gene TRBV20-1; 12 positions match TRBD2. V gave up 8 bases and J gave up 5 bases; unmatched junction bases: 6. This CDR3 is built from 13 residues. The germline CDR1 and CDR2 sequences are DFQATT and SNEGSKA (reference sequence).

The CDR3 nucleotides read TGCGCCAGCAGCCTGGTCCCGGGACAGGGTGAGACCCAGTACTTC. It codes for CASSLVPGQGETQYF. The chain employs TRBV5-1 and TRBJ2-5, with TRBD1 identical over 9 bases. Trimming at V came to 4 bases and at J to 5 bases, leaving 9 bases not matched to a gene. CDR3 size: 15 residues. CDR1 and CDR2 from the germline V gene are SGHRS and YFSETQ.

This clonotype showed up many times. V is TRBV5-1 and J is TRBJ2-5; D might be TRBD1 (5 bases). Between the trimmed V and J ends, which lost 1 base and 2 bases, there was a span of 12 bases. Per germline, CDR1 SGHRS and CDR2 YFSETQ. CDR3 length: 15 residues. Written as DNA, the CDR3 is TGCGCCAGCAGCTTGTATGCAGGGCCGCAAGAGACCCAGTACTTC. Translated: CASSLYAGPQETQYF.

This clonotype was recorded a few times. The V and J genes are TRBV29-1 and TRBJ1-1; D gene ambiguous. CDR1 SQVTM and CDR2 ANQGSEA come from the germline V gene. CDR3 length: 12 residues. V lost 2 bases and J lost 0, with 4 bases in between. CDR3: CSVERLNTEAFF. DNA for the CDR3: TGCAGCGTTGAAAGGTTGAACACTGAAGCTTTCTTT.

Many counts were recorded for this clonotype. The chain links TRBV20-1 to TRBJ1-5; the D is unclear. Germline assignment: CDR1 DFQATT and CDR2 SNEGSKA (reference sequence). This CDR3 comprises 13 residues. Trimming removed 3 bases from V and 0 bases from J, with 6 bases in between. The CDR3 DNA is TGCAGTGCTAGGGGATATAGCAATCAGCCCCAGCATTTT. It yields the protein CSARGYSNQPQHF.

The chain carries TRBV11-2 and TRBJ2-7; D ambiguous. Germline V lookup: CDR1 SGHAT, CDR2 FQNNGV. This CDR3 spans 17 amino acids. V lost 3 bases and J lost 2, with 20 bases in between. The CDR3 protein is CASSLISRVSNPYEQYF. CDR3 in DNA: TGTGCCAGCAGCTTGATCTCCCGGGTCTCTAATCCCTACGAGCAGTACTTC.

The chain has TRBV20-1 and TRBJ2-3; the match to TRBD2 covers 9 bases. Per the germline V gene, CDR1 is DFQATT and CDR2 is SNEGSKA (reference sequence). The trim removed 5 bases at V and 4 bases at J, leaving 4 bases unmatched. This CDR3 is 13 amino acids long. The CDR3 bases are TGCAGTGCTGTAGCGGGAGAGGCAGATACGCAGTATTTT. Its translation is CSAVAGEADTQYF.

This clonotype was found many times. This chain connects TRBV6-5 to TRBJ2-7; 10 bases align to TRBD1. V trimming: 5 bases; J trimming: 4 bases; junction bases outside the gene matches: 2. The length of the CDR3 is 13 residues. The germline V gene encodes CDR1 MNHEY and CDR2 SVGAGI. The CDR3, as DNA: TGTGCCAGCAGTACGGACAGGGGGTACGAGCAGTACTTC. Its translation is CASSTDRGYEQYF.